This T cell receptor beta chain appears in the sequencing data of a study of PD-1 blockade in classical Hodgkin lymphoma. As for the study in general: The nivolumab dose that patients received was 3 mg/kg, given intravenously every 2 weeks.

The germline gives CDR1 SGHVS, CDR2 FQNEAQ. The CDR3 runs to 15 residues. Unmatched junction bases numbered 7, after V lost 3 bases and J lost 5 bases. Data came from immunoSEQ multiplex PCR; TCRdb stores just in-frame clones and leaves some out. The profile shows 11,000 to 15,000 clones, roughly 80% of them singletons. Exposure to brentuximab vedotin varied, and each patient had relapsed following autologous stem cell transplantation. The V gene is TRBV7-8, the J gene TRBJ2-7, with TRBD1 identical over 10 bases. This receptor was obtained from a human donor with classical Hodgkin lymphoma. The source material was peripheral blood mononuclear cells (PBMCs), sampled at baseline. The CDR3 loop is CASSFSGTGVDEQYF. CDR3 DNA sequence: TGTGCCAGCAGCTTCTCCGGGACAGGGGTAGACGAGCAGTACTTC.